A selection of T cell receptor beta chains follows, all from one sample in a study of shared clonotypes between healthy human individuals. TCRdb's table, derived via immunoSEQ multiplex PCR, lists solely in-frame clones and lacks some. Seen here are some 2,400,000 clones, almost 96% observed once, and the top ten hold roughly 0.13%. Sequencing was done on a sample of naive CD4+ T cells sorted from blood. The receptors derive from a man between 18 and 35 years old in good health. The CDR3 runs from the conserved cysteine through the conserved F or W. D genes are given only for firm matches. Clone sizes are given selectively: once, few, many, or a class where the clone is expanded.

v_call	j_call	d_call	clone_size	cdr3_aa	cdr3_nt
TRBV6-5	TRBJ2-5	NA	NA	CASRGTGRRETQYF	TGTGCCAGCAGGGGAACTGGACGGCGAGAGACCCAGTACTTC
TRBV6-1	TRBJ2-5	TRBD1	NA	CASRTGGLQTQYF	TGTGCCAGCAGGACAGGGGGCTTACAGACCCAGTACTTC
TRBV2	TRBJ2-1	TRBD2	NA	CASSEAKRTSGRTEQFF	TGTGCCAGCAGTGAAGCGAAACGGACTAGCGGGAGAACTGAGCAGTTCTTC
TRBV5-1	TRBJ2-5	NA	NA	CASSFQGQLQETQYF	TGCGCCAGCAGCTTCCAAGGACAGCTTCAAGAGACCCAGTACTTC
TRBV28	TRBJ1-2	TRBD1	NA	CASSLGGTGANYGYTF	TGTGCCAGCAGCCTAGGTGGGACAGGGGCTAACTATGGCTACACCTTC
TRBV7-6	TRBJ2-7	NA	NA	CASSLGADSAYEQYF	TGTGCCAGCAGCTTAGGGGCGGACTCAGCCTACGAGCAGTACTTC
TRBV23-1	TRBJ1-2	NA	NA	CASSKEGTQAGGGYTF	TGCGCCAGCAGTAAGGAAGGGACACAGGCTGGAGGTGGCTACACCTTC
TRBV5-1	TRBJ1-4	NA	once	CASSLGRGRDLSGKLFF	TGCGCCAGCAGCTTGGGTAGAGGTAGGGACCTGAGCGGAAAACTGTTTTTT
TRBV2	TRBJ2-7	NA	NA	CASSDDDGEQYF	TGTGCCAGCAGTGATGATGACGGTGAGCAGTACTTC
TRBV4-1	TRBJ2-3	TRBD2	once	CASSQDLLAGDTQYF	TGCGCCAGCAGCCAAGATCTACTAGCGGGGGATACGCAGTATTTT
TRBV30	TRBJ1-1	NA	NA	CAWMQGKAEAFF	TGTGCCTGGATGCAAGGGAAAGCTGAAGCTTTCTTT
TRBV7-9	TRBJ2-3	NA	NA	CASSLEQGPTEF	TGTGCCAGCAGCTTAGAACAGGGCCCCACGGAATTT
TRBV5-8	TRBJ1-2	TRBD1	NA	CASRPGQGSGYTF	TGTGCCAGCAGGCCGGGACAGGGTTCTGGCTACACCTTC
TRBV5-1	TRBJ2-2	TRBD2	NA	CASSAAGGKNTGELFF	TGCGCCAGCAGCGCCGCGGGGGGAAAGAACACCGGGGAGCTGTTTTTT
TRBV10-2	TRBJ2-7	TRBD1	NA	CASSGRNRGYEQYF	TGCGCCAGCTCCGGGCGGAACAGGGGCTACGAGCAGTACTTC
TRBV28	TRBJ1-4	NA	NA	CASSLALVTNEKLFF	TGTGCCAGCAGTTTAGCCTTAGTAACTAATGAAAAACTGTTTTTT
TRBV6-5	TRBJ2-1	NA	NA	CASRSGTGRYNEQFF	TGTGCCAGCAGGTCCGGGACGGGGAGATACAATGAGCAGTTCTTC
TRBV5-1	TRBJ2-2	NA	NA	CASSSRAGGYANTGELFF	TGCGCCAGCAGCTCCAGGGCAGGAGGATACGCGAACACCGGGGAGCTGTTTTTT
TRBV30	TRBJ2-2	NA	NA	CAWSVIGSTGELFF	TGTGCCTGGAGTGTAATAGGGTCCACCGGGGAGCTGTTTTTT
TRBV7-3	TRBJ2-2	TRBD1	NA	CASSLRTGTNTGELFF	TGTGCCAGCAGCTTGCGGACAGGGACGAACACCGGGGAGCTGTTTTTT
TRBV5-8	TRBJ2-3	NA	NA	CASSLDGMVPDTQYF	TGTGCCAGCAGCTTGGACGGGATGGTGCCAGATACGCAGTATTTT
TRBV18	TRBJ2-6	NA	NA	CASSQNSGANSGANVLTF	TGTGCCAGCTCACAAAATTCAGGGGCCAACTCTGGGGCCAACGTCCTGACTTTC
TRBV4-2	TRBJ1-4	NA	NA	CASSQEGGVSNEKLFF	TGTGCCAGCAGCCAAGAGGGCGGGGTTTCTAATGAAAAACTGTTTTTT
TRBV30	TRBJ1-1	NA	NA	CAWSVTRARATEAFF	TGTGCCTGGAGTGTAACTCGGGCTAGGGCCACTGAAGCTTTCTTT
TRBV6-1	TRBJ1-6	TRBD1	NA	CASSDGTGGAYNSPLHF	TGTGCCAGCAGTGACGGGACAGGGGGCGCATATAATTCACCCCTCCACTTT
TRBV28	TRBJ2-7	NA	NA	CASSPPGSSYEQYF	TGTGCCAGCAGTCCACCCGGTAGCTCCTACGAGCAGTACTTC
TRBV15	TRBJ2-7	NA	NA	CATSRVGYEQYF	TGTGCCACCAGCAGAGTCGGCTACGAGCAGTACTTC
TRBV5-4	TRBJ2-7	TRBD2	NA	CASSITGGNSYEQYF	TGTGCCAGCAGCATCACCGGGGGGAACTCCTACGAGCAGTACTTC
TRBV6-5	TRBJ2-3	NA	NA	CASTAGHTDTQYF	TGTGCCAGTACAGCGGGACACACAGATACGCAGTATTTT
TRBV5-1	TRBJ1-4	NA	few	CASSLGSNEKLFF	TGCGCCAGCAGCTTGGGGTCTAATGAAAAACTGTTTTTT
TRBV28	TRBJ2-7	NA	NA	CASSRPSVTYEQYF	TGTGCCAGCAGCCGGCCGAGCGTCACCTACGAGCAGTACTTC
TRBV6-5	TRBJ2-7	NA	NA	CASSYANQAENEQYF	TGTGCCAGCAGTTACGCGAACCAGGCCGAAAATGAGCAGTACTTC
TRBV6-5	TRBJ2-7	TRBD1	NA	CASLDRGSYEQYF	TGTGCCAGCCTCGACAGGGGATCCTACGAGCAGTACTTC
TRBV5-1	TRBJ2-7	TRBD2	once	CASSPSGEGSYEQYF	TGCGCCAGCAGCCCTAGCGGGGAGGGTTCCTACGAGCAGTACTTC
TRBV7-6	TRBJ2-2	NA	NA	CASSWGGRNTGELFF	TGTGCCAGCAGCTGGGGAGGACGTAACACCGGGGAGCTGTTTTTT
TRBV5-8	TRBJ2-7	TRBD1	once	CASSFRWTGGLGEQYF	TGTGCCAGCAGCTTTAGGTGGACAGGGGGTTTAGGCGAGCAGTACTTC
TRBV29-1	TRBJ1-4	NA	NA	CSVEDWEQGGKRKLFF	TGCAGCGTTGAAGATTGGGAACAGGGCGGAAAAAGAAAACTGTTTTTT
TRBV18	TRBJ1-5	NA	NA	CASSPDYSNQPQHF	TGTGCCAGCTCACCAGACTATAGCAATCAGCCCCAGCATTTT
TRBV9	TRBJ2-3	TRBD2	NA	CASSVAGRAADTQYF	TGTGCCAGCAGCGTAGCCGGGAGGGCGGCAGATACGCAGTATTTT
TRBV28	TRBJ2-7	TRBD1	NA	CASRQGEYEQYF	TGTGCCAGCAGACAGGGGGAGTACGAGCAGTACTTC
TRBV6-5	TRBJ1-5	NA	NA	CASSYLGGGNQPQHF	TGTGCCAGCAGTTACTTGGGGGGTGGCAATCAGCCCCAGCATTTT
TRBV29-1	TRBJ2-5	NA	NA	CSAIGGGETQYF	TGCAGCGCCATTGGGGGAGGAGAGACCCAGTACTTC
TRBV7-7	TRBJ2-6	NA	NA	CASSLNPHSSGANVLTF	TGTGCTAGCAGCTTGAACCCTCATAGCTCTGGGGCCAACGTCCTGACTTTC
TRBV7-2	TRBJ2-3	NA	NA	CASSQSIGARDTQYF	TGTGCCAGCTCCCAATCCATCGGGGCAAGAGATACGCAGTATTTT
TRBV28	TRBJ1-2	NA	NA	CASSLILGSYGYTF	TGTGCCAGCAGTTTAATTCTGGGAAGCTATGGCTACACCTTC
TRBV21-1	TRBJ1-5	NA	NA	CASSKVWTGRGNQPQHF	TGTGCCAGCAGCAAAGTGTGGACGGGTAGGGGCAATCAGCCCCAGCATTTT
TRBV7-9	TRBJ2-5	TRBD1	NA	CASRRDRGSQETQYF	TGTGCCAGCAGAAGGGACAGGGGATCTCAAGAGACCCAGTACTTC
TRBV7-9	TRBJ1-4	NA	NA	CASSLLQPTGEKLFF	TGTGCCAGCAGCTTATTACAGCCGACGGGTGAAAAACTGTTTTTT
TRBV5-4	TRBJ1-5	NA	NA	CASSLDTNQPQHF	TGTGCCAGCAGCCTCGACACCAATCAGCCCCAGCATTTT
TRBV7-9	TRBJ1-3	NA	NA	CASSLRGWQGGNTIYF	TGTGCCAGCAGCTTAAGAGGCTGGCAGGGAGGAAACACCATATATTTT
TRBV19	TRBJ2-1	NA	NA	CATMARSYNEQFF	TGTGCCACTATGGCGCGTTCCTACAATGAGCAGTTCTTC
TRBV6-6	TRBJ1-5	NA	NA	CASSPPNQPQHF	TGTGCCAGCAGCCCCCCCAATCAGCCCCAGCATTTT
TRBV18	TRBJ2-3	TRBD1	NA	CASSPRDSESFTDTQYF	TGTGCCAGCTCACCCCGGGACAGTGAGTCTTTCACAGATACGCAGTATTTT
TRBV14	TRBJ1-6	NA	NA	CASSQGTANNSPLHF	TGTGCCAGCAGCCAAGGGACGGCGAATAATTCACCCCTCCACTTT
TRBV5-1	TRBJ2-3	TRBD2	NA	CASSSGTRGSDTQYF	TGCGCCAGCAGCTCCGGGACTAGGGGTTCAGATACGCAGTATTTT
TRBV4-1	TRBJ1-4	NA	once	CASSLTGPEKLFF	TGCGCCAGCAGCCTAACAGGGCCCGAAAAACTGTTTTTT
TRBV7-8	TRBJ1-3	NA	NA	CASSLGFGGGNTIYF	TGTGCCAGCAGCTTAGGTTTCGGGGGGGGAAACACCATATATTTT
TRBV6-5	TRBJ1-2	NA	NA	CAAGGLPNYGYTF	TGTGCCGCCGGGGGATTGCCTAACTATGGCTACACCTTC
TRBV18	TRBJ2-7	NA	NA	CASSLKEGAGEQYF	TGTGCCAGCTCCCTTAAGGAGGGGGCTGGCGAGCAGTACTTC